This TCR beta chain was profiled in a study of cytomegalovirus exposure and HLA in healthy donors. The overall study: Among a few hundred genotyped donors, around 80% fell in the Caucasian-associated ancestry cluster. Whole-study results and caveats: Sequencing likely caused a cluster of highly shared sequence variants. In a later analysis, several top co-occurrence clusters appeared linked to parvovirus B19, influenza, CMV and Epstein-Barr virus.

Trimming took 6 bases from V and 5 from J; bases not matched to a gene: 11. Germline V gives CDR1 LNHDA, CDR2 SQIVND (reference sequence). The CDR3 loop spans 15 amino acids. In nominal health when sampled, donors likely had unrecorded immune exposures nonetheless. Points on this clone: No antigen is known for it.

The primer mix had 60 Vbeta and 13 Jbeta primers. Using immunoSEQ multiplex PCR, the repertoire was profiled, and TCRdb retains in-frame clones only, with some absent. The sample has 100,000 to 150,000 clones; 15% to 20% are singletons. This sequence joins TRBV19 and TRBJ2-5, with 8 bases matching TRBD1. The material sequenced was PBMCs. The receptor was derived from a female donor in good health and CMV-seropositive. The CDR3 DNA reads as TGTGCCAGTAGGAGCGGATCAGGGGGCAGGGAGACCCAGTACTTC. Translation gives CASRSGSGGRETQYF. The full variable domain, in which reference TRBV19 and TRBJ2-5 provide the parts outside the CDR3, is DGGITQSPKYLFRKEGQNVTLSCEQNLNHDAMYWYRQDPGQGLRLIYYSQIVNDFQKGDIAEGYSVSREKKESFPLTVTSAQKNPTAFYLCASRSGSGGRETQYFGPGTRLLVL.